This T cell receptor beta chain was sequenced for a study of patients and donors after allogeneic stem cell transplantation. The table lists this clonotype with a few counts. The germline CDR1 and CDR2 sequences are LNHDA and SQIVND (reference sequence). Trimming left V 0 bases short and J 1 base short, with 9 bases between. The length of the CDR3 is 15 residues. TCRdb re-analysed the RT-PCR reads in MiXCR, keeping a single row per CDR3 protein. The table includes more than 150,000 distinct CDR3 sequences, 41% detected once. The gene calls are TRBV19 and TRBJ1-1; no definite D call. This receptor was identified in a human donor who was either an allogeneic HSCT recipient or a stem cell or donor lymphocyte infusion donor (not recorded which). It is not recorded whose cells these are; they may come from a transplant donor. The sequencing input was blood, either unsorted or a sorted T cell fraction (not recorded which). CDR3 DNA: TGTGCCAGTAGTATAGACGGCTCCTCGAACACTGAAGCTTTCTTT. It is translated as CASSIDGSSNTEAFF.